This entry describes one T cell receptor beta chain. The CDR3 loop spans 15 amino acids. The J segment lost 5 bases and the V segment lost 1 base, leaving 6 bases of the junction unmatched. The germline V gene encodes CDR1 SGHNT and CDR2 YYREEE (reference sequence). The data were produced by immunoSEQ multiplex PCR, yet TCRdb's version contains in-frame clones alone and is incomplete. The sample holds tens of thousands of clones, just under 85% seen once. This specimen belongs to a study of early stage breast cancer tumors. The J gene is TRBJ1-3, the V gene TRBV5-4; 7 bases are shared with TRBD1. The sequenced sample was blood. The clonotype was recovered from a person in their fifties with breast cancer. The CDR3 reads CASSLYRQGRNTIYF. CDR3 bases: TGTGCCAGCAGCTTGTACCGACAGGGAAGAAACACCATATATTTT.